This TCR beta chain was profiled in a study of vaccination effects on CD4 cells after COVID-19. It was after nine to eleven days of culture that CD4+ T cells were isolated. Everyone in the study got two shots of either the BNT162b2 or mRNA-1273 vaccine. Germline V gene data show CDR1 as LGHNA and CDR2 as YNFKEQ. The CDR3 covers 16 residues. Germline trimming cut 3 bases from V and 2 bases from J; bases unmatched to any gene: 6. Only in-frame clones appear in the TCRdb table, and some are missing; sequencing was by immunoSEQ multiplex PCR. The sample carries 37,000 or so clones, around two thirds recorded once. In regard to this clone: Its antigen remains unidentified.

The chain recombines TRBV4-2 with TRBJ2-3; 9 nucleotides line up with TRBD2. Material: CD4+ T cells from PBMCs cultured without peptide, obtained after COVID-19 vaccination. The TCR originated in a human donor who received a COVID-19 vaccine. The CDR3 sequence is CASSHWGGGDTDTQYF. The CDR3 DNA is TGTGCCAGCAGCCATTGGGGCGGGGGGGACACAGATACGCAGTATTTT.